Listed below are T cell receptor beta chains from one sample, sequenced in a study of cytomegalovirus exposure and HLA in healthy donors. Data came from immunoSEQ multiplex PCR; TCRdb stores just in-frame clones and leaves some out. The repertoire includes about 110,000 clones, around two thirds of them detected once, and roughly 15% sits in the top ten. Material for sequencing was PBMCs. The receptors stem from a woman aged 40 to 50 in good health and CMV-seropositive. Each CDR3 is given with its conserved first and last residue. The order of the fields is J gene, CDR3 length, D gene, clone size, V gene, CDR3 protein, CDR3 DNA. The D gene is left open where the match is weak. Rows give clone size only sometimes, using once, few, many, or a class for an expanded clone.

TRBJ1-2	15	.	.	TRBV5-4	CASSFFRESSNGYTF	TGTGCCAGCAGCTTCTTCAGGGAAAGTAGTAATGGCTACACCTTC
TRBJ2-5	17	.	few	TRBV2	CASSGLISSGYGETQYF	TGTGCCAGCAGTGGTCTTATCTCTTCGGGGTACGGGGAGACCCAGTACTTC
TRBJ1-1	13	.	few	TRBV6-6	CASTDREIAEAFF	TGCGCCAGCACCGACCGGGAAATTGCTGAAGCTTTCTTT
TRBJ1-4	16	TRBD1	.	TRBV7-2	CASSTGTGNIFAELFF	TGTGCCAGCAGCACCGGGACAGGGAATATTTTCGCGGAACTGTTTTTT
TRBJ2-7	13	TRBD2	.	TRBV30	CAWGTSGAYEQYF	TGTGCCTGGGGTACTAGCGGGGCCTACGAGCAGTACTTC
TRBJ2-5	15	TRBD2	once	TRBV27	CASSFSSGGQETQYF	TGTGCCAGCAGTTTTTCTAGCGGGGGCCAAGAGACCCAGTACTTC
TRBJ2-6	18	.	.	TRBV4-1	CASSPLTGGVSGANVLTF	TGCGCCAGCAGCCCACTGACGGGGGGCGTTTCTGGGGCCAACGTCCTGACTTTC
TRBJ1-5	15	.	.	TRBV7-2	CASSLGGGMNQPQHF	TGTGCCAGCAGCTTAGGTGGCGGGATGAATCAGCCCCAGCATTTT
TRBJ1-5	16	TRBD1	.	TRBV30	CAWSVPTGGGNQPQHF	TGTGCCTGGAGTGTACCCACAGGGGGCGGGAATCAGCCCCAGCATTTT
TRBJ1-1	18	.	few	TRBV11-3	CASSLDQRGRAVGTEAFF	TGTGCCAGCAGCTTAGATCAAAGGGGCAGGGCGGTGGGCACTGAAGCTTTCTTT
TRBJ2-5	15	TRBD1	.	TRBV9	CASSGDRGVGETQYF	TGTGCCAGCAGCGGCGACAGGGGGGTAGGCGAGACCCAGTACTTC
TRBJ1-3	15	.	.	TRBV7-6	CASSPRDSDGNTIYF	TGTGCCAGCAGCCCCCGAGACAGCGATGGAAACACCATATATTTT
TRBJ1-3	16	TRBD1	few	TRBV13	CASSSENRGPGNTIYF	TGTGCCAGCAGCTCAGAAAACAGGGGGCCAGGAAACACCATATATTTT
TRBJ1-6	13	.	.	TRBV7-9	CASSPSTGSPLHF	TGTGCCAGCAGCCCGTCGACGGGTTCACCCCTCCACTTT
TRBJ2-2	13	.	few	TRBV11-2	CASSLVLTGELFF	TGTGCCAGCAGCTTAGTTCTGACCGGGGAGCTGTTTTTT
TRBJ1-5	13	.	.	TRBV28	CASSLQVAQPQHF	TGTGCCAGCAGTTTACAGGTCGCTCAGCCCCAGCATTTT
TRBJ1-1	16	TRBD1	.	TRBV7-9	CASSSIGDRAWTEAFF	TGTGCCAGCAGCTCAATCGGAGACAGGGCATGGACTGAAGCTTTCTTT
TRBJ2-1	15	.	once	TRBV4-1	CASSQESSFNNEQFF	TGCGCCAGCAGCCAAGAGTCTAGCTTTAACAATGAGCAGTTCTTC
TRBJ2-5	14	.	.	TRBV10-3	CAISDTREGETQYF	TGTGCCATCAGTGATACGAGGGAAGGGGAGACCCAGTACTTC
TRBJ1-1	14	.	.	TRBV4-1	CASSQPGGSTEAFF	TGCGCCAGCAGCCAACCCGGCGGAAGCACTGAAGCTTTCTTT
TRBJ1-1	17	.	.	TRBV4-2	CASSQSIGRATNTEAFF	TGTGCCAGCAGCCAAAGTATTGGGCGGGCAACGAACACTGAAGCTTTCTTT
TRBJ1-4	14	TRBD1	.	TRBV7-8	CASRTGQVSEKLFF	TGTGCCAGCAGAACCGGACAGGTCTCTGAAAAACTGTTTTTT
TRBJ2-1	15	TRBD1	.	TRBV29-1	CSGTKQGFSYNEQFF	TGCAGCGGCACGAAACAGGGGTTCTCCTACAATGAGCAGTTCTTC
TRBJ1-2	14	.	once	TRBV5-6	CASSLRQANYGYTF	TGTGCCAGCAGCCTCAGACAGGCTAACTATGGCTACACCTTC
TRBJ1-2	15	.	.	TRBV5-1	CASSLVENEVYGYTF	TGCGCCAGCAGCTTGGTGGAGAACGAGGTCTATGGCTACACCTTC
TRBJ1-2	17	TRBD1	.	TRBV4-1	CASSRSGTETFYYGYTF	TGCGCCAGCAGCCGATCCGGGACAGAAACCTTTTACTATGGCTACACCTTC
TRBJ2-1	18	TRBD2	.	TRBV30	CAWSGTSGGAGRGGEQFF	TGTGCCTGGAGCGGGACTAGCGGGGGGGCCGGTCGGGGTGGTGAGCAGTTCTTC
TRBJ2-7	14	.	.	TRBV30	CAWSVNGGGYEQYF	TGTGCCTGGAGTGTTAACGGAGGCGGCTACGAGCAGTACTTC
TRBJ1-5	14	TRBD1	.	TRBV7-9	CASSLGQGLLPQHF	TGTGCCAGCAGCTTAGGACAGGGTTTATTGCCCCAGCATTTT
TRBJ1-2	14	TRBD1	.	TRBV5-1	CASSSPDRGNGYTF	TGCGCCAGCAGCTCCCCGGACAGGGGCAATGGCTACACCTTC
TRBJ2-5	18	TRBD2	.	TRBV4-1	CASSQERLAGGREETQYF	TGCGCCAGCAGCCAAGAACGGCTAGCGGGGGGGCGGGAAGAGACCCAGTACTTC
TRBJ2-3	14	.	.	TRBV7-2	CASSQNRGSDTQYF	TGTGCCAGCAGCCAAAATCGAGGGTCAGATACGCAGTATTTT
TRBJ2-3	15	.	.	TRBV4-3	CASSQDGIGADTQYF	TGCGCCAGCAGCCAAGATGGTATAGGGGCAGATACGCAGTATTTT
TRBJ1-6	14	.	.	TRBV6-5	CASSYSQGRGPLHF	TGTGCCAGCAGTTACTCGCAGGGAAGGGGGCCCCTCCACTTT
TRBJ1-5	13	.	.	TRBV27	CASSFQGSQPQHF	TGTGCCAGCAGTTTCCAGGGAAGTCAGCCCCAGCATTTT
TRBJ1-2	15	.	.	TRBV30	CAWSTAGPLNPGYTF	TGTGCCTGGAGTACGGCGGGACCTCTAAATCCAGGCTACACCTTC
TRBJ2-2	15	TRBD2	once	TRBV19	CASISASGMRGELFF	TGTGCCAGTATTTCGGCTAGCGGTATGAGGGGGGAGCTGTTTTTT
TRBJ1-1	13	TRBD1	.	TRBV15	CATGTEINTEAFF	TGTGCCACCGGGACAGAAATAAACACTGAAGCTTTCTTT
TRBJ1-2	14	TRBD1	.	TRBV5-1	CASSLGQGDYGYTF	TGCGCCAGCAGCTTGGGGCAGGGGGACTATGGCTACACCTTC
TRBJ2-5	10	.	.	TRBV7-9	CASEQETQYF	TGTGCCAGCGAGCAAGAGACCCAGTACTTC
TRBJ2-1	15	TRBD1	few	TRBV5-1	CASSLGQGSYNEQFF	TGCGCCAGCAGCTTGGGACAGGGTTCCTACAATGAGCAGTTCTTC
TRBJ1-6	16	.	.	TRBV27	CASSFSRGTRNSPLHF	TGTGCCAGCAGTTTCTCTCGGGGGACGAGAAATTCACCCCTCCACTTT
TRBJ1-5	14	.	.	TRBV6-5	CASSSSDSNQPQHF	TGTGCCAGCAGCTCTTCGGACTCTAATCAGCCCCAGCATTTT
TRBJ1-6	14	TRBD1	.	TRBV7-8	CASSVRDSNSPLHF	TGTGCCAGCAGCGTCCGGGACAGTAATTCACCCCTCCACTTT
TRBJ1-4	13	.	.	TRBV30	CAWGAATNEKLFF	TGTGCCTGGGGGGCGGCAACTAATGAAAAACTGTTTTTT
TRBJ2-3	14	.	.	TRBV7-8	CASSLAEVTDTQYF	TGTGCCAGCAGCTTAGCTGAGGTGACAGATACGCAGTATTTT
TRBJ2-7	12	.	few	TRBV11-2	CASSLDHYEQYF	TGTGCCAGCAGCTTAGACCACTACGAGCAGTACTTC
TRBJ1-5	12	.	once	TRBV6-6	CASSGGNQPQHF	TGTGCCAGCAGTGGAGGCAATCAGCCCCAGCATTTT
TRBJ1-3	13	.	.	TRBV2	CASLRGSGNTIYF	TGTGCCAGCTTGCGGGGTTCTGGAAACACCATATATTTT
TRBJ2-5	11	.	.	TRBV30	CAWSRSLTQYF	TGTGCCTGGAGTCGTTCTCTGACCCAGTACTTC
TRBJ2-6	16	.	.	TRBV9	CARAGRISSGANVLTF	TGTGCCAGGGCGGGACGGATAAGCTCTGGGGCCAACGTCCTGACTTTC
TRBJ1-2	14	.	.	TRBV9	CASTGREGKYGYTF	TGTGCCAGCACCGGTCGGGAGGGGAAGTACGGCTACACCTTC
TRBJ2-5	14	TRBD1	.	TRBV2	CASSSQGAGETQYF	TGTGCCAGCAGTTCACAGGGGGCGGGAGAGACCCAGTACTTC
TRBJ2-1	14	.	.	TRBV29-1	CSVIGTPSYNEQFF	TGCAGCGTTATCGGGACACCTTCCTACAATGAGCAGTTCTTC
TRBJ2-2	17	TRBD2	.	TRBV5-1	CASSLVAGGPNTGELFF	TGCGCCAGCAGCTTGGTAGCGGGGGGCCCGAACACCGGGGAGCTGTTTTTT
TRBJ2-7	13	.	.	TRBV6-5	CASTQGNSYEQYF	TGTGCCAGCACCCAAGGAAACAGCTACGAGCAGTACTTC
TRBJ2-1	13	.	.	TRBV6-1	CASSVGQYNEQFF	TGTGCCAGCAGTGTAGGACAGTACAATGAGCAGTTCTTC
TRBJ1-2	12	.	.	TRBV5-1	CASSAGNYGYTF	TGCGCCAGCAGCGCGGGTAACTATGGCTACACCTTC